These 22 T cell receptor beta chains were all obtained from the same sample, sequenced in a study of blood T cell repertoires in COVID-19. Libraries were prepared by immunoSEQ multiplex PCR; TCRdb keeps only in-frame clonotypes and omits some of them. The top ten hold about 2.7% of the sample, which has about 270,000 clones, 86% seen once. The specimen sequenced was PBMCs or T cells enriched from blood (not recorded which). These receptor sequences come from a woman aged 18-29 years who had recovered from COVID-19.

In this sample, this clone turned up once. The J gene is TRBJ2-1, the V gene TRBV5-1; possible D gene TRBD1, 6 bases. V dropped 4 bases and J dropped 0 bases, with 11 bases sitting between them. CDR1 SGHRS and CDR2 YFSETQ come from the germline V gene. The CDR3 runs to 15 residues. The CDR3 sequence is CASSKGGSSYNEQFF. For the CDR3, the DNA is TGCGCCAGCAGCAAAGGGGGAAGCTCCTACAATGAGCAGTTCTTC.

The genes are TRBV7-9 and TRBJ1-2, with D perhaps matching TRBD1 (5 bases). Germline V CDR1 and CDR2: SEHNR, FQNEAQ (reference sequence). With 5 bases removed from V and 5 bases from J, the gap between germline ends came to 12 bases. CDR3 length equals 13 residues. The CDR3, as DNA: TGTGCCAGCAGCCCAGACAGTTTTTATGGCTACACCTTC. This translates into CASSPDSFYGYTF.

The V call is TRBV2, the J call TRBJ1-3; D gene uncertain. Between the trimmed V and J ends, which lost 4 bases and 0 bases, there was a span of 10 bases. The CDR3 totals 15 residues. Per the germline V gene, CDR1 is SNHLY and CDR2 is FYNNEI. CDR3 protein: CASSGVRNSGNTIYF. For the CDR3, the DNA is TGTGCCAGCAGTGGGGTGAGGAACTCTGGAAACACCATATATTTT.

This clone was picked up a small number of times. The chain couples TRBV5-1 to TRBJ1-3; 9 nucleotides agree with TRBD1. Trimming at V came to 0 bases and at J to 2 bases, leaving 6 bases not matched to a gene. The CDR3 totals 17 residues. Germline V CDR1 and CDR2: SGHRS, YFSETQ. This chain's CDR3 is CASSLAPTGGTGNTIYF. The CDR3 nucleotides read TGCGCCAGCAGCTTGGCTCCGACAGGGGGGACTGGAAACACCATATATTTT. Supplemented by reference TRBV5-1 and TRBJ1-3, the full variable domain reads KAGVTQTPRYLIKTRGQQVTLSCSPISGHRSVSWYQQTPGQGLQFLFEYFSETQRNKGNFPGRFSGRQFSNSRSEMNVSTLELGDSALYLCASSLAPTGGTGNTIYFGEGSWLTVV.

In its sample, this clone was seen once. The V gene is TRBV19, the J gene TRBJ1-1; TRBD1 is a possible D gene (5 bases). V was shortened by 3 bases and J by 2 bases, with 10 bases between the two germline ends. The CDR3 has 14 residues. Per germline, CDR1 LNHDA and CDR2 SQIVND (reference sequence). The CDR3 DNA sequence: TGTGCCAGTAGTATGTTAGGGGATAACACTGAAGCTTTCTTT. Its protein product is CASSMLGDNTEAFF.

On this clone itself: In the same sample, other DNA sequences code for this CDR3. The rearrangement links TRBV5-1 to TRBJ2-3; 8 bases fit TRBD2. Trimming at V came to 0 bases and at J to 0 bases, leaving 0 bases not matched to a gene. This CDR3 is built from 15 residues. From germline, CDR1 is SGHRS and CDR2 YFSETQ. DNA of the CDR3: TGCGCCAGCAGCTTGGCGGGAGGGAGCACAGATACGCAGTATTTT. Residues: CASSLAGGSTDTQYF.

The V call is TRBV10-1, the J call TRBJ2-5; TRBD1 matches at 9 bases. V shed 10 bases and J 4 bases; nucleotides not matched to a gene: 13. The CDR3 consists of 15 residues. Germline CDR1 and CDR2: WNHNN and SYGVQD (reference sequence). CDR3: CATSPGQGFGETQYF. In DNA form, the CDR3 reads TGCGCCACAAGTCCGGGACAGGGCTTTGGAGAGACCCAGTACTTC.

The chain carries TRBV6-6 and TRBJ1-6; 7 nucleotides align to TRBD1. Germline CDR1 MNHNY, CDR2 SVGAGI (reference sequence). Germline trimming cut 5 bases from V and 7 bases from J; bases unmatched to any gene: 8. The CDR3 is made up of 15 amino acids. The CDR3 DNA reads as TGTGCCAGCAGTACTATACAGGGGAGGAATTCACCCCTCCACTTT. Its translation: CASSTIQGRNSPLHF.

The CDR3 DNA reads TGTGCCAGCAGGGCAGGGGGTACCGGGGAGCTGTTTTTT. Translating gives CASRAGGTGELFF. This rearrangement joins TRBV6-4 to TRBJ2-2; TRBD1 aligns across 7 bases. Germline V gene lookup returns CDR1 MRHNA and CDR2 SNTAGT. The CDR3 is 13 amino acids. Trimming took 6 bases from V and 5 from J; bases not matched to a gene: 3.

The chain uses TRBV10-1 and TRBJ2-7, with D perhaps matching TRBD1 (7 bases). The CDR3 spans 16 residues. Trimming took 4 bases from V and 5 from J, leaving 21 bases between them. Germline assignment: CDR1 WNHNN and CDR2 SYGVQD (reference sequence). CDR3 protein: CASSGAAGQSWDEQYF. In DNA form, the CDR3 reads TGCGCCAGCAGTGGGGCCGCGGGACAGAGCTGGGACGAGCAGTACTTC.

The chain has TRBV12-3 or TRBV12-4 and TRBJ1-1; D ambiguous. CDR3 size: 13 residues. Trimming cost V 4 bases and J 9 bases, with 15 bases left between them. CDR3 nucleotide sequence: TGTGCCAGCAGTTACCAACCGGGATCAAAAGCTTTCTTT. Translated: CASSYQPGSKAFF.

The chain combines TRBV13 with TRBJ1-1; D uncertain. The CDR3 loop spans 12 amino acids. V was trimmed by 7 bases and J by 3 bases, leaving 9 bases between them. The germline V gene has CDR1 PRHDT and CDR2 FYEKMQ (reference sequence). This CDR3 reads CASTHRDTEAFF. The CDR3 DNA reads TGTGCCAGCACCCACCGGGACACTGAAGCTTTCTTT.

CDR3 DNA: TGTGCCAGCAGCGGGACTGCCTACGAGCAGTACTTC. Translating it yields CASSGTAYEQYF. This chain joins TRBV2 and TRBJ2-7, with a possible D match to TRBD2 (6 bases). V was shortened by 6 bases and J by 2 bases, with 8 bases between the two germline ends. CDR3 size: 12 residues. Germline V gene sequence: CDR1 SNHLY, CDR2 FYNNEI.

This sequence joins TRBV6-2 or TRBV6-3 and TRBJ1-1; D is undetermined. Trimming stripped 4 bases from V and 3 bases from J, with 15 bases between. This CDR3 has 15 amino acids. Germline V gene sequence: CDR1 MNHEY, CDR2 SVGEGT. The CDR3 sequence: CASSSAGAGDTEAFF. The DNA of the CDR3 is TGTGCCAGCAGTTCGGCCGGCGCGGGAGACACTGAAGCTTTCTTT.

The J gene is TRBJ2-3, the V gene TRBV27; 11 bases align to TRBD2. CDR1 is MNHEY, CDR2 SMNVEV, per germline (reference sequence). The CDR3 extends over 16 amino acids. V was pared by 4 bases and J by 5 bases, with 8 bases of the junction left unmatched. The CDR3 spells CASSSIAGGPGDTQYF. For the CDR3, the DNA is TGTGCCAGCAGTTCCATAGCGGGAGGGCCAGGAGATACGCAGTATTTT.

This clone was detected a few times. The gene calls are TRBV19 and TRBJ1-2, with D unclear. CDR3 length equals 14 residues. Trimming pared 2 bases from V and 4 bases from J, leaving 11 bases between. Germline lookup yields CDR1 LNHDA and CDR2 SQIVND (reference sequence). The CDR3 DNA reads as TGTGCCAGTAGTATACGTGAGGGAGTCTATGGCTACACCTTC. This translates into CASSIREGVYGYTF.

Note on this clone: The sample holds other DNA sequences that translate to the same CDR3. The chain carries TRBV5-6 and TRBJ2-5, with no clear D. The CDR3 is 11 residues long. From germline, CDR1 is SGHDT and CDR2 YYEEEE. Deletions cut 4 bases from V and 1 base from J, with 2 bases between. The CDR3 spells CASSLQETQYF. CDR3 coding DNA: TGTGCCAGCAGCCTCCAAGAGACCCAGTACTTC. Filled out from reference TRBV5-6 and TRBJ2-5, the complete variable domain reads DAGVTQSPTHLIKTRGQQVTLRCSPKSGHDTVSWYQQALGQGPQFIFQYYEEEERQRGNFPDRFSGHQFPNYSSELNVNALLLGDSALYLCASSLQETQYFGPGTRLLVL.

The chain joins TRBV12-5 to TRBJ1-1; D is undetermined. CDR1 is LGHNT and CDR2 is FRNRAP in the germline V gene. CDR3 length equals 14 residues. The V and J ends lost 0 bases and 0 bases respectively, with 5 bases between them. CDR3: CASGLVEVNTEAFF. The CDR3 region has the DNA TGTGCTAGTGGTTTGGTGGAGGTGAACACTGAAGCTTTCTTT.

This chain's CDR3 is CASSSRTGENAGNTIYF. CDR3 nucleotide sequence: TGTGCCAGTAGTTCCCGGACAGGGGAGAATGCTGGAAACACCATATATTTT. This chain links TRBV19 with TRBJ1-3; the match to TRBD1 covers 9 bases. Germline V gene sequence: CDR1 LNHDA, CDR2 SQIVND (reference sequence). J lost 2 bases, V lost 5 bases, and 10 bases had no gene match. The CDR3 contains 17 residues.

The chain is built from TRBV10-3 and TRBJ2-2; 9 bases fit TRBD1. The trim removed 5 bases at V and 5 bases at J, leaving 6 bases unmatched. Germline values: CDR1 ENHRY, CDR2 SYGVKD. This CDR3 region has 15 residues. For the CDR3, the DNA is TGTGCCATCAGTAGAAGGGACAGGGAGACCGGGGAGCTGTTTTTT. Translated: CAISRRDRETGELFF.

The V and J genes are TRBV29-1 and TRBJ2-1; TRBD1 agrees at 7 bases. The V segment lost 4 bases and the J segment 9 bases; nucleotides outside the gene matches: 6. CDR1 and CDR2 (germline): SQVTM, ANQGSEA. The CDR3 consists of 12 residues. The CDR3 here is CSVAQGRGEQFF. Written as DNA, the CDR3 is TGCAGCGTTGCACAGGGGAGAGGTGAGCAGTTCTTC.

The sample holds one count of this clone. V and J are TRBV3-1 (or the pseudogene TRBV3-2) and TRBJ2-7; TRBD2 might be the D (6 bases). This CDR3 has 16 amino acids. V was cut by 1 base and J by 2 bases, with 15 bases left in between. CDR1 is LGHDT and CDR2 is YNNKEL in the germline V gene (reference sequence). CDR3 in amino acids: CASSQATGVRPYEQYF. The CDR3 nucleotides are TGTGCCAGCAGCCAAGCAACGGGAGTTCGCCCCTACGAGCAGTACTTC.